The rows below give T cell receptor beta chains drawn from one sample of a study of blood T cell repertoires in COVID-19. Produced via immunoSEQ multiplex PCR; TCRdb's table is partial and in-frame only. This sample has roughly 200,000 clones, with roughly 90% found just once. Input material: peripheral blood. These receptors originate from a man aged 40-49 years with acute or convalescent COVID-19. CDR3s include the opening cysteine and the closing phenylalanine or tryptophan. Fields, in order: V gene, J gene, D gene, clone size, CDR3 DNA, CDR3 protein. D genes are given only for firm matches. Size is stated for part of the rows, as once, few or many counts, or as a class when the clone is expanded.

>TRBV7-3|TRBJ2-3|TRBD2|once
TGTGCCAGCAGCCAAGCGGGGGGGCAAACAGATACGCAGTATTTT
CASSQAGGQTDTQYF
>TRBV6-5|TRBJ1-2|NA|NA
TGTGCCAGCAAAGGATTAGCCTACACCTTC
CASKGLAYTF
>TRBV7-8|TRBJ2-2|NA|NA
TGTGCCAGCAGCCCTAACACCGGGGAGCTGTTTTTT
CASSPNTGELFF
>TRBV10-3|TRBJ1-6|TRBD1|few
TGTGCCATCAGTGATGGACAGGGTGGTTCACCCCTCCACTTT
CAISDGQGGSPLHF
>TRBV7-8|TRBJ1-5|TRBD1|once
TGTGCCAGCAGCTTAAGGGACAGGATGTTCGATCAGCCCCAGCATTTT
CASSLRDRMFDQPQHF
>TRBV7-8|TRBJ2-1|NA|NA
TGTGCCAGCAGCTTAGACAGTGACAATGAGCAGTTCTTC
CASSLDSDNEQFF
>TRBV30|TRBJ1-1|TRBD1|NA
TGTGCCTGGAGTTCCCGGGACAGGTTGACGGCTGAAGCTTTCTTT
CAWSSRDRLTAEAFF
>TRBV7-9|TRBJ2-7|NA|NA
TGTGCCAGCAGCTTAGGCCGAGGGGCTAGCGAGGGCTCCTACGAGCAGTACTTC
CASSLGRGASEGSYEQYF
>TRBV9|TRBJ1-4|TRBD1|NA
TGTGCCAGCAGCACAAGGACAGGGGCAACTAATGAAAAACTGTTTTTT
CASSTRTGATNEKLFF
>TRBV3-1/TRBV3-2|TRBJ1-6|NA|NA
TGTGCCAGCAGCCAAGATCACGGGAATTCACCCCTCCACTTT
CASSQDHGNSPLHF
>TRBV15|TRBJ1-1|TRBD1|NA
TGTGCCACCAGCGCTGACAGGGCCATGAACACTGAAGCTTTCTTT
CATSADRAMNTEAFF
>TRBV27|TRBJ2-1|TRBD2|NA
TGTGCCAGCACCGACGGCGGGGGTACCTACAATGAGCAGTTCTTC
CASTDGGGTYNEQFF
>TRBV29-1|TRBJ2-5|NA|NA
TGCAGCGTTGTTAGTCGCGGGGAGACCCAGTACTTC
CSVVSRGETQYF
>TRBV28|TRBJ2-1|TRBD1|NA
TGTGCCAGCAGTGTGACAGGGACGAATGAGCAGTTCTTC
CASSVTGTNEQFF
>TRBV11-2|TRBJ2-2|NA|NA
TGTGCCAGCAGCCTCAGGGCGGGGTCGGTAGGGACCGGGGAGCTGTTTTTT
CASSLRAGSVGTGELFF
>TRBV6-4|TRBJ1-3|NA|NA
TGTGCCAGCAGGAAGGACACCCCGGCTGGAAACACCATATATTTT
CASRKDTPAGNTIYF
>TRBV9|TRBJ2-3|TRBD2|NA
TGTGCCAGCAGCGGACTTAGCGGGGGTGCCACAGATACGCAGTATTTT
CASSGLSGGATDTQYF
>TRBV27|TRBJ1-1|TRBD1|NA
TGTGCCAGCAGACGACTGACAGGGGCCCTAACCATGAACACTGAAGCTTTCTTT
CASRRLTGALTMNTEAFF
>TRBV2|TRBJ2-1|NA|NA
TGTGCCAGCAGTGAAGGCAAGCAGCAGTTCTTC
CASSEGKQQFF
>TRBV3-1/TRBV3-2|TRBJ1-2|TRBD1|NA
TGTGCCAGCAGCCCCACGGAGGGGGCGCGATCTATCTCGAGCTACACCTTC
CASSPTEGARSISSYTF
>TRBV28|TRBJ1-2|TRBD1|NA
TGTGCCAGCAGTTTAGGCCAGGGGGCGGTAGGCGGTGGCTACACCTTC
CASSLGQGAVGGGYTF
>TRBV7-9|TRBJ2-7|NA|NA
TGTGCCAGCAGCTTAGTACAGGACGACGAGCAGTACTTC
CASSLVQDDEQYF
>TRBV19|TRBJ2-2|NA|NA
TGTGCCAGTAGTATCTGGCGGACGAACACCGGGGAGCTGTTTTTT
CASSIWRTNTGELFF